Sequencing of this T cell receptor beta chain was carried out in a study of blood T cell repertoires in COVID-19. Study summary: The United States, Italy and Spain supplied acute and convalescent COVID-19 samples. From T cells, B-cell-depleted T cells, or PBMCs came the material, which was cDNA or gDNA.

J gave up 0 bases and V 4 bases, and 7 bases lay outside the gene matches. The CDR3 extends over 17 amino acids. CDR1 MDHEN and CDR2 SYDVKM come from the germline V gene. In the source study's methods: Using reference gene primer amplification, nucleated cell counts were estimated. This table comes from immunoSEQ multiplex PCR, and its TCRdb copy is limited to in-frame clones, with some not included. That table supplies the V and J calls and clone size; D and trimming were determined from the DNA. Of almost 20,000 clones detected, around 83% appear once; the ten largest clones hold less than 40%. The genes are TRBV28 and TRBJ2-2; 8 nucleotides line up with TRBD2. This receptor was obtained from a human donor with active COVID-19. The donor label of this sample is uncertain. Sequencing input: peripheral blood. The CDR3 spells CASSSFTSGTNTGELFF. The CDR3 coding sequence is TGTGCCAGCAGTTCCTTTACTAGCGGAACGAACACCGGGGAGCTGTTTTTT.